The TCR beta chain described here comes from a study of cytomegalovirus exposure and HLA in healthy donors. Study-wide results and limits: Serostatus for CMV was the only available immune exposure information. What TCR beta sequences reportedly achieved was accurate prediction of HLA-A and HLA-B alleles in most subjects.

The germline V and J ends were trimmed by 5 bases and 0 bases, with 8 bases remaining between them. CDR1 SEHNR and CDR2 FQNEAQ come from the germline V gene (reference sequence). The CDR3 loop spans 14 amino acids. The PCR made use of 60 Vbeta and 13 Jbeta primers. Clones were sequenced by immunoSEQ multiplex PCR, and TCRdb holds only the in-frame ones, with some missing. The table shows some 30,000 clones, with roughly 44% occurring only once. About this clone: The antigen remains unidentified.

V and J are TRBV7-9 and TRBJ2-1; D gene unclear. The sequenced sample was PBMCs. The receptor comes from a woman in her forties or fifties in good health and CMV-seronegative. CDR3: CASSRSSSYNEQFF. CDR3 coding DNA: TGTGCCAGCAGCCGATCGAGCTCCTACAATGAGCAGTTCTTC.